A selection of T cell receptor beta chains follows, all from one sample in a study of T cell changes during pregnancy in multiple sclerosis. The repertoire was sequenced with immunoSEQ multiplex PCR; TCRdb's copy has only in-frame clones and lacks some. The table shows 35,000 to 50,000 clones, with about nine tenths occurring only once. This material consisted of CD4+ T cells from peripheral blood mononuclear cells, taken in the second trimester of pregnancy. The receptor set was obtained from a female donor with multiple sclerosis, enrolled in a pregnancy study. The CDR3 runs from the conserved cysteine through the conserved F or W. A D gene is named only where the DNA matches it firmly. Clone size is not always given. Where it is, it says once, few, many or a class for expanded clones.

d_gene: TRBD2; v_gene: TRBV4-2; j_gene: TRBJ2-1; abundance: .; CDR3aa: CASSQQLAGAAYNEQFF; CDR3nt: TGTGCCAGCAGCCAACAACTAGCGGGAGCTGCCTACAATGAGCAGTTCTTC
d_gene: TRBD1; v_gene: TRBV14; j_gene: TRBJ2-2; abundance: .; CDR3aa: CASSQSFRDRYTGELFF; CDR3nt: TGTGCCAGCAGCCAATCCTTCCGGGACAGATACACCGGGGAGCTGTTTTTT
d_gene: TRBD1; v_gene: TRBV19; j_gene: TRBJ2-4; abundance: .; CDR3aa: CASRQKTGDLAKNIQYF; CDR3nt: TGTGCCAGTAGACAAAAAACAGGGGACCTAGCCAAAAACATTCAGTACTTC
d_gene: .; v_gene: TRBV6-4; j_gene: TRBJ2-1; abundance: once; CDR3aa: CASSEWDTPYNEQFF; CDR3nt: TGTGCCAGCAGTGAGTGGGACACCCCTTACAATGAGCAGTTCTTC
d_gene: TRBD2; v_gene: TRBV15; j_gene: TRBJ2-7; abundance: .; CDR3aa: CATSSPGLASYEQYF; CDR3nt: TGTGCCACCAGCAGCCCTGGACTAGCATCCTACGAGCAGTACTTC
d_gene: TRBD2; v_gene: TRBV5-4; j_gene: TRBJ2-2; abundance: medium-sized; CDR3aa: CASSSAGTSGSGTGELFF; CDR3nt: TGTGCCAGCAGCTCCGCCGGGACTAGCGGGAGTGGAACCGGGGAGCTGTTTTTT
d_gene: TRBD2; v_gene: TRBV19; j_gene: TRBJ2-3; abundance: .; CDR3aa: CASKVGTSGASTDTQYF; CDR3nt: TGTGCCAGTAAGGTCGGGACTAGCGGGGCGAGCACAGATACGCAGTATTTT
d_gene: .; v_gene: TRBV4-1; j_gene: TRBJ2-2; abundance: medium-sized; CDR3aa: CASSQNSGGTGELFF; CDR3nt: TGCGCCAGCAGCCAAAACTCCGGGGGCACCGGGGAGCTGTTTTTT
d_gene: TRBD1; v_gene: TRBV30; j_gene: TRBJ2-2; abundance: .; CDR3aa: CAWRGEGALPGELFF; CDR3nt: TGTGCCTGGAGAGGAGAGGGGGCGCTGCCCGGGGAGCTGTTTTTT
d_gene: .; v_gene: TRBV5-4; j_gene: TRBJ2-3; abundance: .; CDR3aa: CASGREYRTDTQYF; CDR3nt: TGTGCCAGCGGTCGGGAGTATCGAACAGATACGCAGTATTTT
d_gene: TRBD2; v_gene: TRBV30; j_gene: TRBJ2-3; abundance: once; CDR3aa: CAWSQLAGDLDTQYF; CDR3nt: TGTGCCTGGAGCCAACTAGCGGGAGATTTAGATACGCAGTATTTT
d_gene: TRBD1; v_gene: TRBV5-1; j_gene: TRBJ2-7; abundance: .; CDR3aa: CASSLVTGALYEQYF; CDR3nt: TGCGCCAGCAGCTTGGTCACAGGGGCCCTCTACGAGCAGTACTTC
d_gene: TRBD2; v_gene: TRBV28; j_gene: TRBJ2-1; abundance: once; CDR3aa: CASSLGTRMVREFF; CDR3nt: TGTGCCAGCAGTTTAGGGACTAGGATGGTTCGGGAGTTCTTC
d_gene: .; v_gene: TRBV6-4; j_gene: TRBJ1-2; abundance: .; CDR3aa: CASSDSRRAGGYTF; CDR3nt: TGTGCCAGCAGTGACTCTCGGAGGGCAGGTGGCTACACCTTC
d_gene: TRBD2; v_gene: TRBV28; j_gene: TRBJ2-2; abundance: few; CDR3aa: CASRRTSGRFGELFF; CDR3nt: TGTGCCAGCAGACGGACTAGCGGGAGGTTCGGGGAGCTGTTTTTT
d_gene: .; v_gene: TRBV7-6; j_gene: TRBJ2-3; abundance: .; CDR3aa: CASSLREEGRTDTQYF; CDR3nt: TGTGCCAGCAGCCTTAGAGAGGAAGGCCGCACAGATACGCAGTATTTT
d_gene: TRBD2; v_gene: TRBV19; j_gene: TRBJ2-1; abundance: .; CDR3aa: CASSRNSGRASYNEQFF; CDR3nt: TGTGCCAGTAGTAGAAATAGCGGGAGGGCCAGTTACAATGAGCAGTTCTTC
d_gene: TRBD1; v_gene: TRBV28; j_gene: TRBJ2-2; abundance: .; CDR3aa: CASTKGQGRANTGELFF; CDR3nt: TGTGCCAGCACCAAGGGACAGGGGCGAGCAAACACGGGGGAGCTGTTTTTT
d_gene: TRBD2; v_gene: TRBV2; j_gene: TRBJ2-7; abundance: once; CDR3aa: CAGGGSGGPYEQYF; CDR3nt: TGTGCCGGGGGGGGAAGCGGCGGCCCCTACGAGCAGTACTTC
d_gene: TRBD1; v_gene: TRBV13; j_gene: TRBJ2-3; abundance: .; CDR3aa: CASRGAGTGLLASTDTQYF; CDR3nt: TGTGCCAGCAGAGGCGCCGGGACAGGACTTCTCGCTAGCACAGATACGCAGTATTTT
d_gene: .; v_gene: TRBV15; j_gene: TRBJ2-3; abundance: .; CDR3aa: CATSRVGDTQYF; CDR3nt: TGTGCCACCAGCAGAGTTGGCGATACGCAGTATTTT
d_gene: TRBD1; v_gene: TRBV5-1; j_gene: TRBJ2-7; abundance: .; CDR3aa: CASSPSTGTYEQYF; CDR3nt: TGCGCCAGCAGCCCCTCGACAGGGACCTACGAGCAGTACTTC
d_gene: .; v_gene: TRBV20-1; j_gene: TRBJ1-4; abundance: .; CDR3aa: CSAMAEKLFF; CDR3nt: TGCAGTGCTATGGCCGAAAAACTGTTTTTT
d_gene: .; v_gene: TRBV19; j_gene: TRBJ2-6; abundance: .; CDR3aa: CASSTGAGANVLTF; CDR3nt: TGTGCCAGTTCAACAGGTGCTGGGGCCAACGTCCTGACTTTC
d_gene: TRBD1; v_gene: TRBV5-1; j_gene: TRBJ2-7; abundance: .; CDR3aa: CASRTGQTSYEQYF; CDR3nt: TGCGCCAGCAGAACGGGACAGACCTCCTACGAGCAGTACTTC
d_gene: TRBD1; v_gene: TRBV6-6; j_gene: TRBJ2-3; abundance: .; CDR3aa: CASSYWGQSTDTQYF; CDR3nt: TGTGCCAGCAGTTACTGGGGACAGAGCACAGATACGCAGTATTTT
d_gene: .; v_gene: TRBV6-1; j_gene: TRBJ2-3; abundance: .; CDR3aa: CASSEGGLTDTQYF; CDR3nt: TGTGCCAGCAGTGAGGGGGGTCTCACAGATACGCAGTATTTT
d_gene: .; v_gene: TRBV30; j_gene: TRBJ1-2; abundance: .; CDR3aa: CAWSRQGNYGYTF; CDR3nt: TGCGCCTGGAGTCGCCAGGGAAACTATGGCTACACCTTC
d_gene: .; v_gene: TRBV9; j_gene: TRBJ1-1; abundance: .; CDR3aa: CASSAQMTVNTEAFF; CDR3nt: TGTGCCAGCAGCGCTCAGATGACAGTGAACACTGAAGCTTTCTTT
d_gene: TRBD1; v_gene: TRBV29-1; j_gene: TRBJ1-1; abundance: .; CDR3aa: CGGIQGTEAFF; CDR3nt: TGCGGCGGGATACAGGGGACTGAAGCTTTCTTT
d_gene: .; v_gene: TRBV7-2; j_gene: TRBJ2-7; abundance: .; CDR3aa: CASSWSTTYEQYF; CDR3nt: TGTGCCAGCAGCTGGTCCACAACCTACGAGCAGTACTTC
d_gene: .; v_gene: TRBV9; j_gene: TRBJ1-2; abundance: .; CDR3aa: CASSTGQSNYGYTF; CDR3nt: TGTGCCAGCAGCACCGGACAGTCTAACTATGGCTACACCTTC
d_gene: .; v_gene: TRBV4-1; j_gene: TRBJ1-3; abundance: few; CDR3aa: CASSQEGRTGNTIYF; CDR3nt: TGCGCCAGCAGCCAAGAAGGCAGGACTGGAAACACCATATATTTT
d_gene: TRBD2; v_gene: TRBV29-1; j_gene: TRBJ2-7; abundance: .; CDR3aa: CSVVRSGSHEQYF; CDR3nt: TGCAGCGTTGTTCGAAGCGGGAGTCACGAGCAGTACTTC
d_gene: .; v_gene: TRBV5-1; j_gene: TRBJ2-7; abundance: .; CDR3aa: CASSLDRGRGIGEQYF; CDR3nt: TGCGCCAGCAGCTTGGATCGAGGCAGGGGTATAGGGGAGCAGTACTTC
d_gene: TRBD1; v_gene: TRBV28; j_gene: TRBJ1-4; abundance: .; CDR3aa: CASSLDRGIEKLFF; CDR3nt: TGTGCCAGCAGTTTGGACAGGGGAATAGAAAAACTGTTTTTT
d_gene: TRBD2; v_gene: TRBV27; j_gene: TRBJ2-7; abundance: .; CDR3aa: CASRLAGGPLGEQYF; CDR3nt: TGTGCCAGCAGACTAGCGGGCGGCCCTCTCGGCGAGCAGTACTTC
d_gene: .; v_gene: TRBV30; j_gene: TRBJ2-5; abundance: .; CDR3aa: CAWSVGGRVGGTQYF; CDR3nt: TGTGCCTGGAGTGTCGGGGGGAGGGTAGGGGGGACCCAGTACTTC
d_gene: TRBD1; v_gene: TRBV7-2; j_gene: TRBJ2-5; abundance: .; CDR3aa: CASSLGQSRAETQYF; CDR3nt: TGTGCCAGCAGCTTGGGACAGTCCCGGGCAGAGACCCAGTACTTC
d_gene: TRBD1; v_gene: TRBV28; j_gene: TRBJ2-2; abundance: .; CDR3aa: CASSLGQGANTGELFF; CDR3nt: TGTGCCAGCAGTTTAGGACAGGGGGCGAACACCGGGGAGCTGTTTTTT
d_gene: TRBD2; v_gene: TRBV7-6; j_gene: TRBJ2-3; abundance: .; CDR3aa: CASSFGTSGTSTDTQYF; CDR3nt: TGTGCCAGCAGCTTTGGGACTAGCGGTACTAGCACAGATACGCAGTATTTT
d_gene: .; v_gene: TRBV6-1; j_gene: TRBJ1-4; abundance: .; CDR3aa: CASSEARPSLGEKLFF; CDR3nt: TGTGCCAGCAGTGAAGCCCGACCCTCTCTCGGGGAAAAACTGTTTTTT
d_gene: .; v_gene: TRBV9; j_gene: TRBJ1-2; abundance: .; CDR3aa: CASSVDIGWRGYTF; CDR3nt: TGTGCCAGCAGCGTAGATATCGGGTGGCGCGGCTACACCTTC
d_gene: .; v_gene: TRBV7-9; j_gene: TRBJ1-1; abundance: once; CDR3aa: CASSARRALNTEAFF; CDR3nt: TGTGCCAGCAGCGCACGCAGGGCTCTCAACACTGAAGCTTTCTTT
d_gene: TRBD2; v_gene: TRBV27; j_gene: TRBJ2-5; abundance: .; CDR3aa: CASSPQLASKTQYF; CDR3nt: TGTGCCAGCAGTCCTCAACTAGCGTCAAAGACCCAGTACTTC
d_gene: .; v_gene: TRBV19; j_gene: TRBJ2-1; abundance: .; CDR3aa: CASSPHGQYNEQFF; CDR3nt: TGTGCCAGTAGCCCTCACGGACAGTACAATGAGCAGTTCTTC
d_gene: TRBD2; v_gene: TRBV7-7; j_gene: TRBJ2-7; abundance: .; CDR3aa: CASSFRPSGPLEQYF; CDR3nt: TGTGCTAGCAGCTTCCGGCCTAGCGGACCCCTCGAGCAGTACTTC
d_gene: .; v_gene: TRBV5-4; j_gene: TRBJ2-2; abundance: few; CDR3aa: CASSPRRDTGELFF; CDR3nt: TGTGCCAGCAGCCCGCGGAGAGACACCGGGGAGCTGTTTTTT
d_gene: TRBD1; v_gene: TRBV5-1; j_gene: TRBJ1-2; abundance: few; CDR3aa: CASSVGQGGYTF; CDR3nt: TGCGCCAGCAGCGTGGGACAGGGGGGCTACACCTTC
d_gene: .; v_gene: TRBV28; j_gene: TRBJ2-3; abundance: .; CDR3aa: CASRSPIQGPRTQYF; CDR3nt: TGTGCCAGCAGATCCCCCATCCAGGGGCCCCGAACGCAGTATTTT
d_gene: TRBD1; v_gene: TRBV5-1; j_gene: TRBJ1-1; abundance: .; CDR3aa: CASSSRTGANTEAFF; CDR3nt: TGCGCCAGCAGCAGTCGGACAGGGGCGAACACTGAAGCTTTCTTT
d_gene: TRBD2; v_gene: TRBV9; j_gene: TRBJ2-3; abundance: .; CDR3aa: CASSVHSGLAPTDTQYF; CDR3nt: TGTGCCAGCAGCGTACATTCGGGACTAGCCCCCACAGATACGCAGTATTTT